Below, 15 T cell receptor beta chains from the same sample are listed, as sequenced in a study of OX40 agonist ivuxolimab in advanced cancers. Here immunoSEQ multiplex PCR was the method, and the copy in TCRdb shows in-frame clones only, minus some. The sample records 53,000 or so clones, roughly 83% being singletons. The specimen comprised CD4+ or CD8+ T cells sorted from blood, sampled in a trial of the OX40 agonist ivuxolimab. These receptors all stem from an adult with an advanced solid tumor such as melanoma, head and neck, liver or kidney cancer.

The genes are TRBV29-1 and TRBJ2-2; a weak D match, TRBD1 (5 bases). Germline lookup yields CDR1 SQVTM and CDR2 ANQGSEA. With 4 bases removed from V and 4 bases from J, the gap between germline ends came to 7 bases. The CDR3 covers 12 residues. The CDR3 spells CSVARATGELFF. The CDR3 bases are TGCAGCGTTGCCAGGGCCACCGGGGAGCTGTTTTTT.

The chain links TRBV11-3 to TRBJ1-1, with unresolved D. The V end lost 5 bases, the J end lost 0 bases, and 10 bases lay between the germline ends. CDR1 SGHNT and CDR2 YENEEA come from the germline V gene. This CDR3 has 14 residues. CDR3 residues: CASSVTLMNTEAFF. As DNA, the CDR3 is TGTGCCAGCAGCGTGACACTTATGAACACTGAAGCTTTCTTT.

This clone was counted only a few times. Other DNA sequences within the sample encode an identical CDR3. This chain links TRBV7-2 with TRBJ1-1; possibly TRBD1 for D (6 bases). Germline loops: CDR1 SGHTA, CDR2 FQGNSA. V shed 4 bases and J shed 3 bases, with 12 bases lying between them. The CDR3 runs 14 residues. The CDR3 spells CASSSLGGDTEAFF. The CDR3 bases are TGTGCCAGCAGCTCACTAGGGGGGGACACTGAAGCTTTCTTT.

This chain uses TRBV29-1 with TRBJ2-7, with 14 bases lining up with TRBD2. CDR1 is SQVTM, CDR2 ANQGSEA, per germline. This CDR3 comprises 14 residues. The junction had 4 bases not matched to a gene; V was cut back by 5 bases and J by 4 bases. The CDR3 protein is CSVWGLAGAYEQYF. As DNA, the CDR3 is TGCAGCGTTTGGGGACTAGCGGGGGCGTACGAGCAGTACTTC.

The genes are TRBV19 and TRBJ1-6, with D possibly matching TRBD1 (6 bases). Germline V gene lookup returns CDR1 LNHDA and CDR2 SQIVND (reference sequence). The CDR3 runs 15 residues. Trimming left V 5 bases short and J 7 bases short, with 15 bases between. The CDR3 DNA sequence: TGTGCCAGTAGTTCCCTCTCGACAGGAAATTCACCCCTCCACTTT. The encoded protein is CASSSLSTGNSPLHF.

This clone occurred once. The V and J genes are TRBV5-5 and TRBJ2-7, with D unclear. V was cut by 2 bases and J by 4 bases, with 10 bases left in between. The V gene's germline CDR1 is SGHKS and CDR2 YYEKEE (reference sequence). The CDR3 runs to 13 residues. CDR3 loop: CASSFAPLYEQYF. Written as DNA, the CDR3 is TGTGCCAGCAGCTTTGCGCCACTATACGAGCAGTACTTC.

The chain is built from TRBV28 and TRBJ2-7, with D perhaps TRBD1 or TRBD2 (6 bases each). The CDR3 is 14 residues long. Trimming stripped 9 bases from V and 3 bases from J, with 18 bases between. Germline CDR1 and CDR2: MDHEN and SYDVKM. The DNA for the CDR3 is TGTGCCAGTAACCGAGGGGGGCGCGTCTACGAGCAGTACTTC. Translating gives CASNRGGRVYEQYF.

The V and J genes are TRBV5-6 and TRBJ1-1; TRBD1 matches 10 bases. Germline CDR1 reads SGHDT; CDR2 reads YYEEEE. The J segment lost 4 bases and the V segment lost 1 base, leaving 7 bases of the junction unmatched. CDR3 length: 16 amino acids. The CDR3 sequence: CASSLRRTGGFTEAFF. The CDR3 DNA is TGTGCCAGCAGCTTGAGAAGGACAGGGGGATTCACTGAAGCTTTCTTT.

The chain employs TRBV5-4 and TRBJ2-4; 10 nucleotides agree with TRBD2. Germline CDR1 and CDR2: SGHNT and YYREEE (reference sequence). The CDR3 runs 15 residues. V dropped 4 bases and J dropped 5; count of bases not matched to a gene: 6. CDR3 nucleotide sequence: TGTGCCAGCAGCATCGGACTAGCGGAAGAAAACATTCAGTACTTC. It encodes CASSIGLAEENIQYF.

The chain recombines TRBV5-1 with TRBJ2-1; the D is unclear. Trimming pared 0 bases from V and 1 base from J, leaving 11 bases between. This CDR3 contains 16 residues. Germline V gene data show CDR1 as SGHRS and CDR2 as YFSETQ. CDR3 DNA: TGCGCCAGCAGCTTGGCTGTCGGACGGTCCTACAATGAGCAGTTCTTC. Translating it yields CASSLAVGRSYNEQFF.

The V call is TRBV5-1, the J call TRBJ2-1, with TRBD2 matching 13 bases. With 0 bases clipped from V and 8 bases from J, the junction kept 2 bases outside the gene matches. The CDR3 has 15 amino acids. Germline lookup yields CDR1 SGHRS and CDR2 YFSETQ. CDR3 in DNA: TGCGCCAGCAGCTTGGGGACTAGCGGGAGCTATGAGCAGTTCTTC. It yields the protein CASSLGTSGSYEQFF.

This clone is judged medium-sized (0.01 to 0.1%). The rearrangement uses TRBV6-1 and TRBJ1-4; D perhaps matches TRBD1 (5 bases). V lost 3 bases to trimming and J lost 8 bases, with 13 bases between them. The CDR3 consists of 14 residues. CDR1 MNHNS and CDR2 SASEGT come from the germline V gene. Here the CDR3 DNA reads TGTGCCAGCAGTGATTGGGGGTCCAGCGAAAAACTGTTTTTT. This encodes CASSDWGSSEKLFF.

The J gene is TRBJ1-1, the V gene TRBV29-1; D is possibly TRBD1 (5 bases). Germline values: CDR1 SQVTM, CDR2 ANQGSEA. This CDR3 has 13 residues. V was clipped by 6 bases and J by 1 base, with 12 bases between them. CDR3 sequence (DNA): TGCAGCGTGGAGGGGACTGCGAACACTGAAGCTTTCTTT. This sequence encodes CSVEGTANTEAFF.

The V call is TRBV19, the J call TRBJ1-3; D unclear. CDR1 is LNHDA, CDR2 SQIVND, per germline (reference sequence). This CDR3 comprises 17 residues. Trimming took off 3 bases at V and 2 bases at J, with 17 bases between the two ends. The CDR3 sequence: CASSIPTRLRTGNTIYF. CDR3 DNA sequence: TGTGCCAGTAGTATCCCGACCCGACTTCGGACTGGAAACACCATATATTTT.

The V gene is TRBV6-5, the J gene TRBJ1-2; maybe TRBD1 (5 bases). Germline-derived CDR1 and CDR2 are MNHEY and SVGAGI. The CDR3 has 16 amino acids. V lost 4 bases to trimming and J lost 10 bases, with 25 bases between them. The CDR3 protein is CASSLRGAERGKAYTF. CDR3 nucleotides: TGTGCCAGCAGTTTGCGAGGGGCCGAACGTGGGAAAGCCTACACCTTC.